Listed here are 21 T cell receptor beta chains from one sample, sequenced in a study of tumor-infiltrating lymphocytes in primary liver carcinoma. Co-extraction of RNA and DNA was performed on 20-30 mg of unsorted bulk tissue. Priming with a constant-region primer yielded TCR beta cDNA from 400 to 550 ng total RNA. Each TCR beta library was derived from three nested multiplex PCR rounds that employed slightly modified ARM-PCR. Researchers ran the first two PCR rounds for roughly 10 cycles each with TRBV1-TRBV30 forward primers and a C-beta reverse primer. TCRdb re-called the multiplex PCR reads with MiXCR, one entry per CDR3 protein. Counted here are approximately 79,000 distinct CDR3 sequences, almost 70% occurring once; the ten biggest clones make up about a quarter. The sequencing sample was made of liver tumor tissue from sampling region 4. Subset here: tumor region T4, right-lateral pole. Receptors were obtained from a man aged 40-55 years with primary liver carcinoma and hepatitis B virus infection.

The chain recombines TRBV18 with TRBJ2-3, with 10 positions matching TRBD1. The J segment lost 6 bases and the V segment lost 6 bases, leaving 12 bases of the junction unmatched. CDR1 and CDR2 from the germline V gene are KGHSH and LQKENI. The CDR3 sequence is 16 residues long. CDR3 sequence reads: CASSRRQGAAMDTQYF. CDR3 DNA: TGTGCCAGCTCCCGGAGACAGGGGGCGGCGATGGATACGCAGTATTTT.

The rearrangement links TRBV10-2 to TRBJ2-5, with D possibly being TRBD2 (5 bases). This CDR3 comprises 13 residues. V lost 6 bases and J 7 bases, leaving 15 bases between the germline ends. Germline CDR1 is WSHSY and CDR2 is SAAADI. DNA of the CDR3: TGCGCCAGCAGGAGGGATATGGCAGGGACCCAGTACTTC. Translated, it gives CASRRDMAGTQYF.

This clonotype was seen once. The junction shows a germline mismatch at one end, possibly a read error. The chain recombines TRBV11-2 with TRBJ2-6; D might be TRBD1 (5 bases). CDR3 length: 16 amino acids. Germline CDR1 and CDR2: SGHAT and FQNNGV. In DNA, the CDR3 is TGTGCCAGCGGGCCGAGACAGAGACCTGGGGCCGACGTCTTGACTTTC. This codes for CASGPRQRPGADVLTF.

Concerning this clonotype: At one of its ends the junction is not consistent with the germline gene, which may arise from a read error. The rearrangement joins TRBV5-1 to TRBJ2-2, with 10 bases that match TRBD2. CDR1 SGHRS and CDR2 YFSETQ come from the germline V gene. This CDR3 has 16 amino acids. CDR3 sequence (DNA): TGCGCCGGCAATTCTAGCGGGAGTGTGAACACTGGGGAGCTGTTTTTT. This encodes CAGNSSGSVNTGELFF.

This clonotype was recorded at least ten times. This may be a read error, as it is one base from a much larger clone. The CDR3 does not end in the conserved phenylalanine or tryptophan, so this is likely a read error. This rearrangement joins TRBV11-2 to TRBJ1-2, with D unresolved. The germline CDR1 and CDR2 sequences are SGHAT and FQNNGV. The CDR3 is 14 amino acids. Deletions cut 5 bases from V and 8 bases from J, with 18 bases between. The CDR3 nucleotides read TGTGCCAGCAGCACCCTGGGAGGGTTGCGCGGCTACACCCTC. This gives the protein CASSTLGGLRGYTL.

On this clonotype itself: Since no conserved phenylalanine or tryptophan closes the CDR3, a read error is the likely cause. Because the CDR3's place on the DNA is in doubt, the DNA is left out and the CDR3 is given as listed by TCRdb. The gene calls are TRBV6-6 and TRBJ2-2; the table's D gene call, TRBD2, was not cross checked with the DNA. The CDR3 is 16 residues long, counting both termini. CDR1 MNHNY and CDR2 SVGAGI come from the germline V gene (reference sequence). The CDR3 loop reads CASSYGSGSNTGELFL.

This chain connects TRBV4-2 to TRBJ2-1; D is unclear. V was shortened by 0 bases and J by 8 bases, with 17 bases between the two germline ends. The CDR3 runs to 16 residues. CDR1 LGHNA and CDR2 YNFKEQ come from the germline V gene. Here the CDR3 DNA reads TGTGCCAGCAGCCAAGACCTCGTTGGTGTTGGGGATGAGCAGTTCTTC. Its translation: CASSQDLVGVGDEQFF.

Concerning this clonotype itself: An end of the junction does not agree with germline; a read error may underlie this. The V gene is TRBV12-3 or TRBV12-4, the J gene TRBJ1-5, with D uncertain. There are 14 residues in the CDR3. The CDR3 sequence: CASSLTTSDQSQHF. CDR3 DNA sequence: TGTGCCAGCAGTTTAACAACCTCAGATCAGTCCCAGCATTTT.

This clonotype appeared a few times. Just one base apart from a much larger clone, this may be a read error. V is TRBV13 and J is TRBJ1-3; no reliable D call. V lost 6 bases and J lost 3, with 12 bases in between. The V gene's germline CDR1 is PRHDT and CDR2 FYEKMQ (reference sequence). The CDR3 runs 14 residues. The CDR3 DNA reads TGTGCCAGCAGGTTGGAGCCCTTTGGAAACACCATATATTTT. Amino acids: CASRLEPFGNTIYF.

The chain uses TRBV27 and TRBJ1-1; D unresolved. Germline CDR1 is MNHEY and CDR2 is SMNVEV (reference sequence). CDR3 length equals 13 residues. Trimming cost V 10 bases and J 1 base, with 13 bases left between them. The CDR3 region has the DNA TGTGCCAACACTCCGACGGGGAACACTGAAGCTTTCTTT. Protein: CANTPTGNTEAFF.

As regards this clonotype: In this CDR3 the conserved last residue, phenylalanine or tryptophan, is missing, so a read error is likely. CDR3 protein: CANSLELTDTQYS. The CDR3, as DNA: TGTGCCAACAGCTTAGAACTCACTGATACGCAGTATTCT. The gene calls are TRBV11-2 and TRBJ2-3; D unresolved. This CDR3 spans 13 amino acids. Germline values: CDR1 SGHAT, CDR2 FQNNGV.

This clonotype was detected ten times or more. V is TRBV28 and J is TRBJ2-1; no firm D call. The CDR3 is 11 residues long. V shed 2 bases and J shed 14 bases, with 10 bases lying between them. The V gene's germline CDR1 is MDHEN and CDR2 SYDVKM. CDR3 DNA: TGTGCCAGCAGTTTAAAACTAAAAAAGTTCTTC. As protein: CASSLKLKKFF.

This clonotype was seen ten or more times. The rearrangement links TRBV4-1 to TRBJ2-5; D call uncertain. The CDR3 is 14 amino acids. Germline V gene lookup returns CDR1 MGHRA and CDR2 YSYEKL. Trimming shortened V by 4 bases and J by 7 bases, and 16 bases separated the two germline ends. The CDR3 is CASSLQSRPGTQYF. CDR3 sequence (DNA): TGCGCCAGCAGCCTCCAGAGTCGACCCGGGACCCAGTACTTC.

Worth noting for this clonotype: A read error may produce the germline difference seen at one junction end. The chain employs TRBV12-3 or TRBV12-4 and TRBJ2-1, with D possibly being TRBD2 (6 bases). CDR3 length equals 15 residues. CDR3 amino acids: CTSSPQVASVHEQFF. CDR3 nucleotides: TGTACCAGCAGTCCGCAGGTGGCTAGCGTTCATGAGCAGTTCTTC.

With respect to this clonotype: At one boundary the junction diverges from the germline segment, which might be a read error. V and J are TRBV12-3 or TRBV12-4 and TRBJ2-3; 9 bases map to TRBD2. There are 17 residues in the CDR3. The CDR3 region has the DNA TGTGCCAGCAGACCAACGACTAGCGGTATTTACGCAGATACTCAGTATTTT. Translating it yields CASRPTTSGIYADTQYF.

In the case of this clonotype: Relative to the germline gene, one junction end is altered; a read error may explain this. The CDR3, as DNA: TGTGCCAGCAACTTAGTCGTAGACAGACCGAGTCAGCCCAAGCATTTT. Translation: CASNLVVDRPSQPKHF. The chain recombines TRBV11-3 with TRBJ1-5, with D perhaps matching TRBD1 (5 bases). The CDR3 has 16 residues. CDR1 and CDR2 from the germline V gene are SGHNT and YENEEA.

About this clonotype: A much larger clonotype is one base distant, so this may be a read error. In DNA, the CDR3 is TGTGCCATCAGTGGGACACTAGCGGTCCAGGCAAATACGCAGTATTTT. It translates to CAISGTLAVQANTQYF. The genes are TRBV10-3 and TRBJ2-3; 8 nucleotides align to TRBD2. Germline V CDR1 and CDR2: ENHRY, SYGVKD. The CDR3 contains 16 residues. The V segment lost 4 bases and the J segment 7 bases; nucleotides outside the gene matches: 13.

This clonotype was seen at least ten times. J is TRBJ1-5 and V is TRBV20-1, with a weak D call TRBD1 (6 bases). The germline V gene has CDR1 DFQATT and CDR2 SNEGSKA (reference sequence). Trimming shortened V by 0 bases and J by 9 bases, and 15 bases separated the two germline ends. The CDR3 sequence is 14 residues long. The CDR3 protein is CSARDEGGLGPQHF. CDR3 in DNA: TGCAGTGCTAGAGATGAGGGGGGTCTTGGGCCCCAGCATTTT.

Of note for this clonotype: No conserved phenylalanine or tryptophan is present at the end of the CDR3, so a read error is the likely explanation. Because the CDR3's place on the DNA is in doubt, the DNA is left out and the CDR3 is given as listed by TCRdb. This chain links TRBV11-2 with TRBJ2-7; whether TRBD1, the table's D call, matches the DNA was not checked. From its first to its last residue, the CDR3 has 13 amino acids. From germline, CDR1 is SGHAT and CDR2 FQNNGV. The CDR3 reads CASSLGGGYKHYI.

Turning to this clonotype: The CDR3 does not close with the conserved phenylalanine or tryptophan, likely indicating a read error. The chain carries TRBV29-1 and TRBJ2-1, with TRBD1 matching over 11 bases. The CDR3 runs to 14 residues. The germline CDR1 and CDR2 sequences are SQVTM and ANQGSEA. V lost 7 bases and J lost 7; bases outside the gene matches: 9. CDR3 in amino acids: CSGLPGQGVNEQFL. The CDR3, as DNA: TGCAGCGGGTTGCCGGGACAGGGGGTGAATGAGCAGTTCCTC.

Concerning this clonotype: Likely a read error: the CDR3 ends without its conserved phenylalanine or tryptophan. V usage is TRBV4-2 and J usage is TRBJ2-6; D uncertain. The length of the CDR3 is 17 residues. V lost 4 bases and J 2 bases, leaving 15 bases between the germline ends. The germline CDR1 and CDR2 sequences are LGHNA and YNFKEQ. The CDR3 loop reads CASSPQEDLAGANVLTL. The CDR3 bases are TGTGCCAGCAGCCCCCAAGAAGATTTGGCTGGGGCCAACGTCCTGACTCTT.